This T cell receptor beta chain stems from a study of post-analysis software for immune sequencing data. The study's findings and limits: Controls' normalized Chao1 diversity significantly exceeded that of multiple sclerosis patients. Among 5 or 6 TRBV segments more frequent in patients than controls were TRBV5-6, TRBV5-1 and TRBV20-1.

The CDR3 contains 14 residues. V lost 5 bases to trimming and J lost 4 bases, with 14 bases between them. Worth noting for this clonotype: What it binds is not known.

Tagging with unique molecular identifiers was a feature of the TCR beta cDNA libraries. Approximately 0.5 million cDNA molecules were recovered from an input of roughly 0.85 to 10 million T cells. TCRdb itself ran the PCR reads through MiXCR, one entry per CDR3 protein. Among fewer than 700,000 distinct CDR3 sequences listed, about 44% were seen once. This clonotype originated in a girl aged 10-17 years with multiple sclerosis. The chain joins TRBV12-3 or TRBV12-4 to TRBJ1-1, with a weak D call TRBD1 (5 bases). Sequenced sample: blood. CDR3 nucleotide sequence: TGTGCCAGCAGTCCCGAGGGGCTATTCACTGAAGCTTTCTTT. This codes for CASSPEGLFTEAFF.